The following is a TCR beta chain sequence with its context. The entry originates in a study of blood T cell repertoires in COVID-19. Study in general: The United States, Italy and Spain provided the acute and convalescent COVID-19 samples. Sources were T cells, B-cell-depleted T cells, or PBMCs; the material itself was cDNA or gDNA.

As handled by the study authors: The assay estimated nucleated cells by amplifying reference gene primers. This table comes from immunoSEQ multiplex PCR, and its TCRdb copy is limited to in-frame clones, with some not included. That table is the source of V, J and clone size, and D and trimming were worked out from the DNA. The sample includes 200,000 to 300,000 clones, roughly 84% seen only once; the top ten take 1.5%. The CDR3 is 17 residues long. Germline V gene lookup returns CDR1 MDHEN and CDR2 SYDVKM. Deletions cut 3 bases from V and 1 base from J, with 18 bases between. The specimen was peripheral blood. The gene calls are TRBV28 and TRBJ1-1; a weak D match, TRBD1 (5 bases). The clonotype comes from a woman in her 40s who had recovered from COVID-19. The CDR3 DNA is TGTGCCAGCAGTTTTGGGACTGTGGACCCGCGGAACACTGAAGCTTTCTTT. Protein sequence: CASSFGTVDPRNTEAFF.